These 27 T cell receptor beta chains came from one sample sequenced in a study of blood T cell repertoires in COVID-19. The data were produced by immunoSEQ multiplex PCR, yet TCRdb's version contains in-frame clones alone and is incomplete. The top ten clones hold over 0.95% of a sample with 370,000 or so clones, 81% of them seen once. Sequencing was carried out using peripheral blood. All receptors come from a human donor with acute or convalescent COVID-19. The donor label of this sample is uncertain.

CDR3: CASSQDGQNYGYTF. CDR3 nucleotide sequence: TGTGCCAGCAGCCAAGATGGGCAGAACTATGGCTACACCTTC. V and J are TRBV3-1 (or the pseudogene TRBV3-2) and TRBJ1-2; D gene uncertain. The germline V gene has CDR1 LGHDT and CDR2 YNNKEL (reference sequence). V gave up 0 bases and J gave up 2 bases, with 7 bases separating them. The CDR3 length is 14 residues.

V gene TRBV30 combines with J gene TRBJ1-2; D gene uncertain. The V end was cut by 0 bases, the J end by 4 bases, with 9 bases between. Germline V CDR1 and CDR2: GTSNPN, SVGIG (reference sequence). This CDR3 is built from 13 residues. CDR3 sequence reads: CAWSVIRGYGYTF. In nucleotides, the CDR3 is TGTGCCTGGAGTGTCATTCGGGGCTATGGCTACACCTTC.

The chain recombines TRBV28 with TRBJ1-5; D gene ambiguous. Germline V gene lookup returns CDR1 MDHEN and CDR2 SYDVKM. There are 15 residues in the CDR3. V was shortened by 5 bases and J by 3 bases, with 14 bases between the two germline ends. CDR3 sequence (DNA): TGTGCCAGCAGTACTGACGGAGGAGACAATCAGCCCCAGCATTTT. It is translated as CASSTDGGDNQPQHF.

The gene calls are TRBV5-6 and TRBJ1-1; tentatively, D is TRBD1 (5 bases). V lost 5 bases and J 1 base, leaving 12 bases between the germline ends. Germline V gene lookup returns CDR1 SGHDT and CDR2 YYEEEE. This CDR3 is built from 14 residues. The CDR3 reads CASRFRGENTEAFF. The CDR3, as DNA: TGTGCCAGCAGGTTCCGGGGGGAGAACACTGAAGCTTTCTTT.

This clone appeared a few times. The J gene is TRBJ2-2, the V gene TRBV7-2; the D gene is possibly TRBD1 (5 bases). Trimming took 7 bases from V and 7 from J, leaving 22 bases between them. CDR1 SGHTA and CDR2 FQGNSA come from the germline V gene. CDR3 size: 16 residues. The DNA for the CDR3 is TGTGCCAGCACCCTGGGTCGGACACCATCAGTCGGGGAGCTGTTTTTT. The encoded protein is CASTLGRTPSVGELFF.

This clone has ten or more counts. The chain has TRBV7-9 and TRBJ1-1; D gene ambiguous. The V gene lost 2 bases and the J gene lost 4 bases, with 8 bases spanning the gap. The germline CDR1 and CDR2 sequences are SEHNR and FQNEAQ (reference sequence). The CDR3 sequence is 13 residues long. As DNA, the CDR3 is TGTGCCAGCAGCTTACCCCGGGGCACTGAAGCTTTCTTT. Its translation: CASSLPRGTEAFF.

This chain joins TRBV18 and TRBJ2-5, with a possible D match to TRBD1 (6 bases). CDR1 KGHSH and CDR2 LQKENI come from the germline V gene. The CDR3 totals 18 residues. The ends were cut back, 0 bases at V and 0 bases at J, with 17 bases in the middle. CDR3 sequence reads: CASSPPGIQGKYQETQYF. CDR3 sequence (DNA): TGTGCCAGCTCACCACCGGGTATCCAGGGGAAATACCAAGAGACCCAGTACTTC.

The chain uses TRBV13 and TRBJ2-3, with a weak D call TRBD2 (5 bases). The germline V gene has CDR1 PRHDT and CDR2 FYEKMQ (reference sequence). The CDR3 extends over 13 amino acids. V was trimmed by 0 bases and J by 5 bases, leaving 6 bases between them. The CDR3 DNA sequence: TGTGCCAGCAGCTTAGGGGCGGGAGATACGCAGTATTTT. This translates into CASSLGAGDTQYF.

This chain uses TRBV4-1 with TRBJ2-4, with 14 bases aligning to TRBD2. The CDR3 extends over 16 amino acids. V was pared by 1 base and J by 8 bases, with 4 bases of the junction left unmatched. Per germline, CDR1 MGHRA and CDR2 YSYEKL. The CDR3 DNA is TGCGCCAGCAGCCAAGGACTAGCGGGAGGGCAGGACATTCAGTACTTC. It yields the protein CASSQGLAGGQDIQYF.

V is TRBV10-3 and J is TRBJ1-1; tentative D call: TRBD1 (5 bases). Germline lookup yields CDR1 ENHRY and CDR2 SYGVKD. V was cut by 3 bases and J by 10 bases, with 9 bases left in between. The CDR3 sequence is 11 residues long. The CDR3 DNA reads as TGTGCCATCAGTGAAGGAAGGGGAGCTTTCTTT. Translation gives CAISEGRGAFF.

This clone has just a few counts. This chain links TRBV10-3 with TRBJ1-3; tentatively, D is TRBD1 (5 bases). The CDR3 is made up of 14 amino acids. Germline V gene data show CDR1 as ENHRY and CDR2 as SYGVKD. V was pared by 7 bases and J by 0 bases, with 10 bases between. CDR3 DNA sequence: TGTGCCATCAAGGGACTGTCCTCTGGAAACACCATATATTTT. Its protein product is CAIKGLSSGNTIYF.

V usage is TRBV2 and J usage is TRBJ1-5; TRBD1 aligns across 7 bases. Germline-derived CDR1 and CDR2 are SNHLY and FYNNEI. Trimming at V came to 6 bases and at J to 6 bases, leaving 5 bases not matched to a gene. The CDR3 extends over 13 amino acids. CDR3 nucleotides: TGTGCCAGCAGAGCTGACAGGGTTCAGCCCCAGCATTTT. Protein product: CASRADRVQPQHF.

This chain links TRBV4-1 with TRBJ2-7; 10 nucleotides align to TRBD2. The V gene end was trimmed by 2 bases and the J gene end by 2 bases; junction bases not matched to a gene: 9. The CDR3 spans 17 residues. Germline V gives CDR1 MGHRA, CDR2 YSYEKL. The CDR3 nucleotides read TGCGCCAGCAGCCAACGCCGTGGACTAGCGGATACCTACGAGCAGTACTTC. Translated, it gives CASSQRRGLADTYEQYF.

The chain combines TRBV29-1 with TRBJ1-2; 7 nucleotides line up with TRBD1. Unmatched junction bases numbered 5, after V lost 7 bases and J lost 0 bases. The CDR3 covers 13 residues. In germline, CDR1 is SQVTM, CDR2 ANQGSEA. CDR3 amino acids: CSGGDRTNYGYTF. DNA of the CDR3: TGCAGCGGTGGGGACAGAACTAACTATGGCTACACCTTC.

This chain connects TRBV7-9 to TRBJ1-1; D unresolved. V lost 3 bases to trimming and J lost 7 bases, with 6 bases between them. Germline-derived CDR1 and CDR2 are SEHNR and FQNEAQ (reference sequence). The CDR3 extends over 11 amino acids. The CDR3 region has the DNA TGTGCCAGCAGCTTGGAGGGTGAAGCTTTCTTT. Its protein is CASSLEGEAFF.

CDR3 DNA sequence: TGTGCCAGCAGCTTTATCGGGACTAGCACCCATGAGCAGTTCTTC. It yields the protein CASSFIGTSTHEQFF. V and J are TRBV11-2 and TRBJ2-1; 9 positions agree with TRBD2. The CDR3 runs to 15 residues. With 3 bases clipped from V and 8 bases from J, the junction kept 8 bases outside the gene matches. CDR1 and CDR2 from the germline V gene are SGHAT and FQNNGV.

This sequence joins TRBV7-9 and TRBJ2-7; TRBD1 might be the D (6 bases). There are 14 residues in the CDR3. V lost 5 bases to trimming and J lost 2 bases, with 13 bases between them. Germline CDR1 is SEHNR and CDR2 is FQNEAQ (reference sequence). The CDR3 region is CASSKDRFPYEQYF. CDR3 nucleotides: TGTGCCAGCAGCAAAGACAGGTTCCCCTACGAGCAGTACTTC.

The chain couples TRBV7-2 to TRBJ2-1; 8 bases are shared with TRBD2. Trimming at V came to 4 bases and at J to 0 bases, leaving 5 bases not matched to a gene. The germline V gene has CDR1 SGHTA and CDR2 FQGNSA. The CDR3 totals 16 residues. For the CDR3, the DNA is TGTGCCAGCAGCTCGTCGGGGGGGAGCTCCTACAATGAGCAGTTCTTC. It yields the protein CASSSSGGSSYNEQFF.

V gene TRBV3-1 (or the pseudogene TRBV3-2) combines with J gene TRBJ1-6, with D maybe TRBD1 (5 bases). This CDR3 comprises 15 residues. CDR1 is LGHDT, CDR2 YNNKEL, per germline (reference sequence). Trimming cost V 1 base and J 10 bases, with 14 bases left between them. Written as DNA, the CDR3 is TGTGCCAGCAGCCAAGGTCCGCAGGGCGGATCACCCCTCCACTTT. This gives the protein CASSQGPQGGSPLHF.

J is TRBJ1-2 and V is TRBV30; no clear D gene. The CDR3 extends over 16 amino acids. Trimming took 3 bases from V and 0 from J, leaving 17 bases between them. The germline V gene has CDR1 GTSNPN and CDR2 SVGIG (reference sequence). The CDR3, as DNA: TGTGCCTGGAGAGACCCGAGGGTTCCCGCTAACTATGGCTACACCTTC. Protein: CAWRDPRVPANYGYTF.

The chain combines TRBV15 with TRBJ1-6; 7 positions match TRBD1. The CDR3 runs 14 residues. The germline CDR1 and CDR2 sequences are LNHNV and YYDKDF (reference sequence). With 4 bases clipped from V and 10 bases from J, the junction kept 7 bases outside the gene matches. The CDR3 region is CATSIARGNSPLHF. DNA for the CDR3: TGTGCCACCAGCATCGCCAGGGGGAACTCACCCCTCCACTTT.

J is TRBJ1-1 and V is TRBV6-6; a possible D gene is TRBD1 (6 bases). The CDR3 has 13 amino acids. CDR1 and CDR2 (germline): MNHNY, SVGAGI (reference sequence). The ends were cut back, 7 bases at V and 6 bases at J, with 15 bases in the middle. This CDR3 reads CASKWDMASEAFF. The CDR3 DNA is TGTGCCAGCAAGTGGGACATGGCCTCTGAAGCTTTCTTT.

V gene TRBV4-1 combines with J gene TRBJ1-4, with 9 bases lining up with TRBD1. This CDR3 has 17 residues. CDR1 and CDR2 (germline): MGHRA, YSYEKL. With 1 base clipped from V and 1 base from J, the junction kept 4 bases outside the gene matches. The CDR3 loop reads CASSQAGQGRTNEKLFF. CDR3 coding DNA: TGCGCCAGCAGCCAAGCGGGACAGGGAAGAACTAATGAAAAACTGTTTTTT.

This chain links TRBV28 with TRBJ1-2, with 9 positions matching TRBD1. Germline V gene sequence: CDR1 MDHEN, CDR2 SYDVKM. V was pared by 7 bases and J by 8 bases, with 8 bases of the junction left unmatched. The CDR3 extends over 13 amino acids. The CDR3 here is CASTSDRGYGYTF. CDR3 coding DNA: TGTGCCAGCACCTCCGACAGGGGGTACGGCTACACCTTC.

The chain combines TRBV18 with TRBJ2-7, with 10 bases that match TRBD2. J lost 5 bases, V lost 3 bases, and 7 bases had no gene match. The CDR3 extends over 15 amino acids. The germline CDR1 and CDR2 sequences are KGHSH and LQKENI. CDR3 sequence reads: CASSPNSGGRDEQYF. CDR3 sequence (DNA): TGTGCCAGCTCACCGAATAGCGGGGGGAGGGACGAGCAGTACTTC.

V gene TRBV29-1 combines with J gene TRBJ2-2; tentatively, D is TRBD1 (7 bases). Germline lookup yields CDR1 SQVTM and CDR2 ANQGSEA. The CDR3 has 11 residues. V shed 7 bases and J shed 9 bases, with 12 bases lying between them. CDR3 nucleotide sequence: TGCAGCGGGGGGGACAGCCGGGAGCTGTTTTTT. Residues: CSGGDSRELFF.

A single count supports this clone. This chain links TRBV25-1 with TRBJ2-5; possibly TRBD2 for D (6 bases). V dropped 5 bases and J dropped 2 bases, with 9 bases sitting between them. Germline V gene lookup returns CDR1 MGHDK and CDR2 SYGVNS. CDR3 size: 13 residues. The CDR3 loop reads CASSRDSQETQYF. The CDR3 nucleotides are TGTGCCAGCAGTCGGGACTCGCAAGAGACCCAGTACTTC.